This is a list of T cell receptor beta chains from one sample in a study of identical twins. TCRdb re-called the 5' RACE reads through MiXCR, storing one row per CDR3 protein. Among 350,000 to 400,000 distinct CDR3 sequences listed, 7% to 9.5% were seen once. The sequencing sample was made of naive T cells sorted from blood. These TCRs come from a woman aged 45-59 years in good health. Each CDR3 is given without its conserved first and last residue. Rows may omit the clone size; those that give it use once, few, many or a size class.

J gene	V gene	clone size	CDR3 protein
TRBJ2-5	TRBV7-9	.	ASSPTHAETQY
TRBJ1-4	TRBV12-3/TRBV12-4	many	ASSFWENEKLF
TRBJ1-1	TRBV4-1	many	ASSQQPGQGADTEAF
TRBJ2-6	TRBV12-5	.	ASGLVVMLGLTGANVLT
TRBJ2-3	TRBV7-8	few	ASSVGQVRDTQY
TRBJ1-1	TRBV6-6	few	ASSSWSTEAF
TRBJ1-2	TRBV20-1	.	SIPYRGSYGYT
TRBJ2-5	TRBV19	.	ASSMTETQY
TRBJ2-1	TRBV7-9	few	ASSFRGLAGGPGLDKQF
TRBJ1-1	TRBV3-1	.	ASTARNTEAF
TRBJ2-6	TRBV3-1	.	ASSHFLLAGGGANVLT
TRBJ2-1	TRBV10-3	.	AISESSGGVRKEQF